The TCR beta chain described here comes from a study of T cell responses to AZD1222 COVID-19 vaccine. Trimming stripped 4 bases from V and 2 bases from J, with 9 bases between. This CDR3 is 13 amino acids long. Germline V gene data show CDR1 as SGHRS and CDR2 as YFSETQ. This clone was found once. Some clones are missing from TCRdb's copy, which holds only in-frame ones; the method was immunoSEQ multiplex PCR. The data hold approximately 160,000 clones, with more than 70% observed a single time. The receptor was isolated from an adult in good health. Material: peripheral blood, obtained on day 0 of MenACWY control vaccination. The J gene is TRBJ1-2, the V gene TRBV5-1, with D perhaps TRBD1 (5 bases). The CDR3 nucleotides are TGCGCCAGCAGCCAGGGCCGGAACTATGGCTACACCTTC. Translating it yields CASSQGRNYGYTF.